Presented here are 29 T cell receptor beta chains from one specimen sequenced in a study of CD8 T cells in Susac syndrome. After extraction with the RNeasy kit, roughly 0.5 to 1 ug of the RNA was reverse transcribed using random hexamers. TCRdb ran MiXCR on the immunoSEQ multiplex PCR reads and lists one entry per CDR3 protein. The sample includes approximately 100,000 distinct CDR3 sequences, approximately 94% seen only once; the top ten take approximately 0.41%. The sample comprised CD8+ T cells from PBMCs. These receptors were collected from a human donor with Susac syndrome.

CDR3 amino acids: CSVESDYNEQFF. CDR3 coding DNA: TGCAGCGTTGAATCGGACTACAATGAGCAGTTCTTC. The J gene is TRBJ2-1, the V gene TRBV29-1; D uncertain. Germline V gene data show CDR1 as SQVTM and CDR2 as ANQGSEA. The length of the CDR3 is 12 residues. Trimming removed 2 bases at V and 3 bases at J, with 5 bases between.

This clonotype was observed once. The gene calls are TRBV29-1 and TRBJ1-2, with D unresolved. This CDR3 is 14 amino acids long. Trimming pared 3 bases from V and 5 bases from J, leaving 16 bases between. The V gene's germline CDR1 is SQVTM and CDR2 ANQGSEA. The CDR3: CSVDMAGATYGYTF. The CDR3 region has the DNA TGCAGCGTTGATATGGCAGGAGCCACTTATGGCTACACCTTC.

The rearrangement joins TRBV12-5 to TRBJ2-3; D gene uncertain. CDR1 is LGHNT and CDR2 is FRNRAP in the germline V gene. Trimming shortened V by 5 bases and J by 1 base, and 10 bases separated the two germline ends. The length of the CDR3 is 14 residues. The CDR3 nucleotides are TGTGCTAGTGGTCGTTTCCTCGGCACAGATACGCAGTATTTT. This codes for CASGRFLGTDTQYF.

The rearrangement joins TRBV9 to TRBJ1-1, with TRBD1 matching 8 bases. CDR1 is SGDLS and CDR2 is YYNGEE in the germline V gene. V trimming: 3 bases; J trimming: 4 bases; junction bases outside the gene matches: 2. This CDR3 is 13 amino acids long. The CDR3 is CASSATGGTEAFF. As DNA, the CDR3 is TGTGCCAGCAGCGCCACAGGGGGCACTGAAGCTTTCTTT.

The chain combines TRBV3-1 with TRBJ2-5, with no clear D. Germline values: CDR1 LGHDT, CDR2 YNNKEL (reference sequence). V was shortened by 1 base and J by 4 bases, with 19 bases between the two germline ends. The CDR3 is 17 residues long. The CDR3: CASSQGGSLIGVETQYF. As DNA, the CDR3 is TGTGCCAGCAGCCAAGGCGGTTCGCTCATTGGAGTAGAGACCCAGTACTTC.

The V and J genes are TRBV9 and TRBJ1-1, with TRBD1 matching over 7 bases. The CDR3 consists of 14 residues. The trim removed 0 bases at V and 4 bases at J, leaving 3 bases unmatched. Germline V gene lookup returns CDR1 SGDLS and CDR2 YYNGEE. The CDR3 DNA sequence: TGTGCCAGCAGCGTAGGGGACAGTCCCACTGAAGCTTTCTTT. This codes for CASSVGDSPTEAFF.

The rearrangement joins TRBV6-2 or TRBV6-3 to TRBJ2-5; TRBD1 might be the D (6 bases). Germline values: CDR1 MNHEY, CDR2 SVGEGT. V was trimmed by 2 bases and J by 3 bases, leaving 13 bases between them. This CDR3 region has 15 residues. The DNA for the CDR3 is TGTGCCAGCAGTTACGCCCCGGACAGCGAAGAGACCCAGTACTTC. Protein: CASSYAPDSEETQYF.

The gene calls are TRBV19 and TRBJ1-5; no clear D gene. The CDR3 contains 14 residues. In germline, CDR1 is LNHDA, CDR2 SQIVND (reference sequence). Deletions cut 3 bases from V and 6 bases from J, with 12 bases between. The CDR3 spells CASSILPDRQPQHF. The CDR3 DNA follows: TGTGCCAGTAGTATTCTGCCGGACCGTCAGCCCCAGCATTTT.

The chain recombines TRBV7-9 with TRBJ2-7; 7 bases are shared with TRBD2. J lost 3 bases, V lost 5 bases, and 7 bases had no gene match. The CDR3 extends over 14 amino acids. CDR1 and CDR2 from the germline V gene are SEHNR and FQNEAQ (reference sequence). The CDR3 reads CASSESGLLYEQYF. The CDR3 DNA sequence: TGTGCCAGCAGCGAGTCGGGACTACTCTACGAGCAGTACTTC.

In its sample, this clonotype was seen a few times. The chain employs TRBV4-1 and TRBJ2-1; 10 nucleotides line up with TRBD2. This CDR3 comprises 16 residues. Trimming took 0 bases from V and 6 from J; bases not matched to a gene: 5. The germline V gene has CDR1 MGHRA and CDR2 YSYEKL. The DNA for the CDR3 is TGCGCCAGCAGCCAAGATAGGCTAGCGGGGGTCAATGAGCAGTTCTTC. Translated, it gives CASSQDRLAGVNEQFF.

This clonotype turned up a few times. The V call is TRBV20-1, the J call TRBJ1-5, with TRBD1 matching 8 bases. The CDR3 runs 15 residues. Germline V lookup: CDR1 DFQATT, CDR2 SNEGSKA (reference sequence). Germline trimming cut 3 bases from V and 0 bases from J; bases unmatched to any gene: 4. CDR3 coding DNA: TGCAGTGCTAGGGACAGGGATTATAGCAATCAGCCCCAGCATTTT. Protein sequence: CSARDRDYSNQPQHF.

The V and J genes are TRBV20-1 and TRBJ2-3; 13 nucleotides agree with TRBD2. This CDR3 region has 16 residues. The germline gives CDR1 DFQATT, CDR2 SNEGSKA (reference sequence). J gave up 2 bases and V 4 bases, and 6 bases lay outside the gene matches. This CDR3 is CSANGLAGEYTDTQYF. The CDR3 nucleotides read TGCAGTGCTAACGGACTAGCGGGGGAGTACACAGATACGCAGTATTTT.

Note on this clonotype: An end of the junction differs from the germline gene, which may be a read error. V usage is TRBV12-5 and J usage is TRBJ2-2; no firm D call. The CDR3 consists of 12 residues. The germline CDR1 and CDR2 sequences are LGHNT and FRNRAP. The chain's CDR3 is CASGPNPGELFF. The CDR3 DNA sequence: TGTGCTAGTGGTCCGAACCCCGGGGAGCTGTTTTTT.

This rearrangement joins TRBV20-1 to TRBJ1-1; maybe TRBD1 (5 bases). The CDR3 is 11 residues long. Trimming shortened V by 5 bases and J by 1 base, and 5 bases separated the two germline ends. CDR1 is DFQATT, CDR2 SNEGSKA, per germline (reference sequence). CDR3 coding DNA: TGCAGTGCTGGGGCGAACACTGAAGCTTTCTTT. It specifies CSAGANTEAFF.

The rearrangement links TRBV7-2 to TRBJ2-5, with TRBD2 matching 8 bases. The length of the CDR3 is 18 residues. The V segment lost 0 bases and the J segment 3 bases; nucleotides outside the gene matches: 12. Germline V lookup: CDR1 SGHTA, CDR2 FQGNSA. The CDR3 reads CASSLARWGRGEEETQYF. CDR3 bases: TGTGCCAGCAGCTTAGCCCGCTGGGGGCGGGGGGAGGAAGAGACCCAGTACTTC.

CDR3 amino acids: CASSQVISPGTDTQYF. As DNA, the CDR3 is TGTGCCAGCAGCCAAGTAATATCGCCCGGCACAGATACGCAGTATTTT. The rearrangement uses TRBV3-1 and TRBJ2-3; D remains unclear. Between the trimmed V and J ends, which lost 1 base and 1 base, there was a span of 12 bases. Germline V gives CDR1 LGHDT, CDR2 YNNKEL (reference sequence). This CDR3 spans 16 amino acids.

V and J are TRBV11-2 and TRBJ2-1, with a weak D call TRBD2 (7 bases). Germline CDR1 is SGHAT and CDR2 is FQNNGV. The CDR3 runs to 14 residues. V lost 7 bases, J lost 5 bases, and 15 bases lay in between. The CDR3, as DNA: TGTGCCAGCACCCGGGGGCTAGCGGACAATGAGCAGTTCTTC. Encoded protein: CASTRGLADNEQFF.

The V and J genes are TRBV27 and TRBJ2-3, with a tentative D call TRBD2 (6 bases). This CDR3 contains 13 residues. Germline V gene sequence: CDR1 MNHEY, CDR2 SMNVEV (reference sequence). Trimming cost V 2 bases and J 8 bases, with 11 bases left between them. The CDR3 loop reads CASSLAGTGTQYF. In DNA, the CDR3 is TGTGCCAGCAGTTTAGCAGGGACTGGTACGCAGTATTTT.

This chain uses TRBV5-1 with TRBJ2-3; 9 bases agree with TRBD2. V shed 1 base and J 4 bases; nucleotides not matched to a gene: 7. This CDR3 region has 16 residues. Germline CDR1 reads SGHRS; CDR2 reads YFSETQ. The CDR3 loop reads CASSLFASGDADTQYF. The DNA for the CDR3 is TGCGCCAGCAGCTTGTTCGCTAGCGGGGACGCAGATACGCAGTATTTT.

V gene TRBV12-3 or TRBV12-4 combines with J gene TRBJ2-2; 8 bases align to TRBD2. CDR3 size: 13 residues. V trimming: 7 bases; J trimming: 7 bases; junction bases outside the gene matches: 5. The CDR3 nucleotides read TGTGCCAGCACCGGGGGGGCATTCGGGGAGCTGTTTTTT. It translates to CASTGGAFGELFF.

The gene calls are TRBV4-3 and TRBJ2-3; D gene uncertain. CDR1 LGHNA and CDR2 YSLEER come from the germline V gene. V was pared by 0 bases and J by 2 bases, with 9 bases between. CDR3 size: 15 residues. The CDR3 sequence is CASSQEKPSTDTQYF. The CDR3 DNA reads as TGCGCCAGCAGCCAAGAAAAGCCCTCCACAGATACGCAGTATTTT.

This chain uses TRBV29-1 with TRBJ2-2; perhaps TRBD2 as D (5 bases). V dropped 6 bases and J dropped 8 bases, with 7 bases sitting between them. The CDR3 is 10 amino acids. Germline loops: CDR1 SQVTM, CDR2 ANQGSEA. The CDR3 region is CSVRDGELFF. The DNA for the CDR3 is TGCAGCGTGAGGGATGGGGAGCTGTTTTTT.

This sequence joins TRBV27 and TRBJ2-3; D may match TRBD1 or TRBD2 (7 bases each). Germline V gives CDR1 MNHEY, CDR2 SMNVEV (reference sequence). The CDR3 loop spans 14 amino acids. Trimming stripped 8 bases from V and 1 base from J, with 13 bases between. Here the CDR3 DNA reads TGTGCCAGCGGGGGGGGGACAGGCACAGATACGCAGTATTTT. It specifies CASGGGTGTDTQYF.

The chain uses TRBV6-2 or TRBV6-3 and TRBJ2-1; D ambiguous. V lost 4 bases and J lost 0, with 10 bases in between. The CDR3 has 15 amino acids. Germline V gene lookup returns CDR1 MNHEY and CDR2 SVGEGT. CDR3 residues: CASSLRSSSYNEQFF. The CDR3 DNA sequence: TGTGCCAGCAGTTTGAGGTCGAGCTCCTACAATGAGCAGTTCTTC.

J is TRBJ2-3 and V is TRBV7-2; 10 nucleotides align to TRBD2. Germline loops: CDR1 SGHTA, CDR2 FQGNSA. The CDR3 has 15 residues. V dropped 6 bases and J dropped 6; count of bases not matched to a gene: 9. The CDR3 bases are TGTGCCAGCAGATCAAGCGGGGGGGTAGTTGATACGCAGTATTTT. The encoded protein is CASRSSGGVVDTQYF.

The chain has TRBV4-3 and TRBJ2-3; D not certain. In germline, CDR1 is LGHNA, CDR2 YSLEER. V shed 10 bases and J shed 1 base, with 15 bases lying between them. The CDR3 has 14 residues. The CDR3 region is CAKSGRPRTDTQYF. The CDR3 nucleotides are TGCGCCAAGTCAGGACGGCCCCGCACAGATACGCAGTATTTT.

The rearrangement joins TRBV19 to TRBJ2-5; D is perhaps TRBD1 (5 bases). Per the germline V gene, CDR1 is LNHDA and CDR2 is SQIVND (reference sequence). The CDR3 is made up of 12 amino acids. Trimming took 8 bases from V and 7 from J, leaving 14 bases between them. Here the CDR3 reads CASSPDIRTQYF. The CDR3 nucleotides read TGTGCCAGTTCCCCGGACATCAGGACCCAGTACTTC.

V usage is TRBV4-3 and J usage is TRBJ2-7; no clear D gene. Germline CDR1 LGHNA, CDR2 YSLEER. V lost 3 bases and J lost 2, with 11 bases in between. CDR3 length equals 14 residues. The CDR3 spells CASSHKPGPYEQYF. The CDR3, as DNA: TGCGCCAGCAGCCACAAGCCAGGACCCTACGAGCAGTACTTC.

The V call is TRBV9, the J call TRBJ1-2, with D possibly TRBD1 on 5 matching bases. The CDR3 totals 14 residues. Germline values: CDR1 SGDLS, CDR2 YYNGEE. The V end lost 2 bases, the J end lost 5 bases, and 13 bases lay between the germline ends. The CDR3 DNA reads TGTGCCAGCAGCGTTGGGGACGGACGATATGGCTACACCTTC. Translation gives CASSVGDGRYGYTF.